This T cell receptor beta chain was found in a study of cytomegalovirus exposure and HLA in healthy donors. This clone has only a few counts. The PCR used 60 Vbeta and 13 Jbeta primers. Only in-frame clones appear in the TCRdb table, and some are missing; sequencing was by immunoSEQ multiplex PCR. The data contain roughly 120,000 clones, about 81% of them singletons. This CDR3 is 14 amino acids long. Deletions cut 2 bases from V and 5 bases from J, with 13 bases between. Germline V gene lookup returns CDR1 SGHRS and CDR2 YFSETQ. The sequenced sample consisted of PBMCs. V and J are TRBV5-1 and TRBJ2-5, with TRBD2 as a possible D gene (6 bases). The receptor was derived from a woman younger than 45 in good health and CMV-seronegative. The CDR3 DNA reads TGCGCCAGCAGCTTCCCTCTTGGGGGGGAGACCCAGTACTTC. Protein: CASSFPLGGETQYF.